These 13 T cell receptor beta chains were all obtained from the same sample, sequenced in a study of cytotoxic CD8 clonotypes in ibrutinib-treated CLL (dated by TCRdb to the early 2020s). According to the study, the label for this sample's time point signals: approximately 11 months on ibrutinib. Library prep was done by the immunoSEQ multiplex PCR assay. TCRdb holds this immuneACCESS table with in-frame rearrangements only. Some clones are missing; in checked studies, unresolved V genes explain under half, and the rest has no known cause. The sample table holds approximately 190,000 clones, of which 65% to 80% were seen once. The biggest ten clones account for 5.9% of the sample. Sequences were derived from PBMCs, sampled after 12 months of ibrutinib treatment. All receptors derive from a human donor with chronic lymphocytic leukemia.

This chain links TRBV19 with TRBJ1-1; D gene uncertain. This CDR3 is built from 14 residues. V lost 1 base and J lost 3, with 9 bases in between. Germline CDR1 is LNHDA and CDR2 is SQIVND (reference sequence). The CDR3 spells CASSIGSTDTEAFF. The DNA of the CDR3 is TGTGCCAGTAGTATAGGGAGTACGGACACTGAAGCTTTCTTT.

The chain is built from TRBV7-6 and TRBJ2-2; the D gene could be TRBD1 or TRBD2 (6 bases each). Trimming cost V 5 bases and J 2 bases, with 15 bases left between them. The germline V gene has CDR1 SGHVS and CDR2 FNYEAQ. There are 16 residues in the CDR3. The chain's CDR3 is CASSGGTPVNTGELFF. CDR3 coding DNA: TGTGCCAGCAGCGGCGGGACACCCGTTAACACCGGGGAGCTGTTTTTT.

The rearrangement joins TRBV7-6 to TRBJ1-2; 10 bases map to TRBD1. This CDR3 spans 16 amino acids. From germline, CDR1 is SGHVS and CDR2 FNYEAQ. The junction had 4 bases not matched to a gene; V was cut back by 1 base and J by 2 bases. CDR3: CASSLEGQGSNYGYTF. CDR3 coding DNA: TGTGCCAGCAGCTTAGAGGGACAGGGGAGCAACTATGGCTACACCTTC.

This sequence joins TRBV27 and TRBJ2-1; 10 bases match TRBD2. Germline V lookup: CDR1 MNHEY, CDR2 SMNVEV (reference sequence). The CDR3 sequence is 16 residues long. With 0 bases clipped from V and 7 bases from J, the junction kept 6 bases outside the gene matches. In DNA, the CDR3 is TGTGCCAGCAGTTTATCGGTCCTAGCGGGAGTTAATGAGCAGTTCTTC. It codes for CASSLSVLAGVNEQFF.

The rearrangement links TRBV27 to TRBJ2-3, with a weak D call TRBD2 (5 bases). Between the trimmed V and J ends, which lost 5 bases and 5 bases, there was a span of 14 bases. Germline V lookup: CDR1 MNHEY, CDR2 SMNVEV (reference sequence). This CDR3 spans 14 amino acids. The CDR3 loop reads CASSQRTAVDTQYF. CDR3 DNA: TGTGCCAGCAGTCAGCGGACTGCCGTAGATACGCAGTATTTT.

The V and J genes are TRBV29-1 and TRBJ2-7; D may be TRBD2 (6 bases). V lost 4 bases and J lost 0, with 7 bases in between. CDR1 SQVTM and CDR2 ANQGSEA come from the germline V gene. This CDR3 comprises 12 residues. CDR3 DNA sequence: TGCAGCGTTGGGGGGGTCTCCTACGAGCAGTACTTC. Translating gives CSVGGVSYEQYF.

This clone appeared a few times. Sequence at one end of the junction differs from germline and may be a read error. This sequence joins TRBV7-7 and TRBJ2-7; possibly TRBD1 for D (6 bases). The CDR3 contains 13 residues. The V gene's germline CDR1 is SSHAT and CDR2 FNYEAQ (reference sequence). The CDR3 DNA sequence: TGTGCTAGCAGCGTCGGACAGTTCTACGAGCAGTACTTC. Translating gives CASSVGQFYEQYF. Full variable domain (remainder filled in from reference TRBV7-7 and TRBJ2-7): GAGVSQSPRYKVTKRGQDVTLRCDPISSHATLYWYQQALGQGPEFLTYFNYEAQPDKSGLPSDRFSAERPEGSISTLTIQRTEQRDSAMYRCASSVGQFYEQYFGPGTRLTVT.

The chain is built from TRBV6-6 and TRBJ2-7, with a weak D call TRBD2 (6 bases). Trimming left V 5 bases short and J 0 bases short, with 11 bases between. The CDR3 totals 14 residues. CDR1 is MNHNY, CDR2 SVGAGI, per germline (reference sequence). This CDR3 reads CASSTDGSSYEQYF. CDR3 coding DNA: TGTGCCAGCAGTACAGACGGGAGCTCCTACGAGCAGTACTTC.

This chain uses TRBV9 with TRBJ2-5, with D possibly TRBD2 on 7 matching bases. The germline CDR1 and CDR2 sequences are SGDLS and YYNGEE. The ends were cut back, 4 bases at V and 7 bases at J, with 20 bases in the middle. The CDR3 extends over 15 amino acids. The CDR3 is CASSSDGGRGVTQYF. CDR3 DNA sequence: TGTGCCAGCAGCTCGGACGGGGGGCGCGGGGTGACCCAGTACTTC.

In nucleotides, the CDR3 is TGTGCCAGCAGCGAACAGGGTTTCGTGGTTGCTGAAGCTTTCTTT. Amino acids: CASSEQGFVVAEAFF. The V call is TRBV11-2, the J call TRBJ1-1; perhaps TRBD1 as D (6 bases). The CDR3 length is 15 residues. CDR1 and CDR2 from the germline V gene are SGHAT and FQNNGV. V lost 5 bases and J 6 bases, leaving 19 bases between the germline ends.

This chain connects TRBV9 to TRBJ2-7; the D is unclear. V lost 0 bases and J lost 3, with 13 bases in between. Per the germline V gene, CDR1 is SGDLS and CDR2 is YYNGEE. The CDR3 has 15 amino acids. CDR3 in DNA: TGTGCCAGCAGCGTAGGGGCACCTCCCCTCTACGAGCAGTACTTC. It is translated as CASSVGAPPLYEQYF.

The J gene is TRBJ2-5, the V gene TRBV11-3, with unresolved D. V shed 5 bases and J shed 3 bases, with 10 bases lying between them. The CDR3 covers 13 residues. Germline V gene data show CDR1 as SGHNT and CDR2 as YENEEA. CDR3 sequence reads: CASSPRTEETQYF. CDR3 in DNA: TGTGCCAGCAGCCCCAGGACCGAAGAGACCCAGTACTTC.

The rearrangement joins TRBV5-4 to TRBJ2-6; D possibly corresponds to TRBD1 (8 bases). This CDR3 spans 18 amino acids. Trimming removed 4 bases from V and 2 bases from J, with 19 bases in between. Per the germline V gene, CDR1 is SGHNT and CDR2 is YYREEE (reference sequence). The CDR3 DNA sequence: TGTGCCAGCAGCCTAGGGGGGGACAGGTATACTGGGGCCAACGTCCTGACTTTC. Its protein is CASSLGGDRYTGANVLTF.